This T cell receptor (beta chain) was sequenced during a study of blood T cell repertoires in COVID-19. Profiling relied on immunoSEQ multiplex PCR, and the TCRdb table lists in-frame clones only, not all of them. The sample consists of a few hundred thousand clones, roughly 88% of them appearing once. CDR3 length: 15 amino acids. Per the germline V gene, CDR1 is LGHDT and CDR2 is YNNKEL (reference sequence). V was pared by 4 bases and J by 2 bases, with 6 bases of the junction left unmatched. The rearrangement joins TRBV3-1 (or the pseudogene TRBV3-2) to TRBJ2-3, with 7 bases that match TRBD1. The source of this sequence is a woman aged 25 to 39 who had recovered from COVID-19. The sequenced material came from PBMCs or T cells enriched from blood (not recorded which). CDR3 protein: CASSPGTASTDTQYF. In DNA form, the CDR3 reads TGTGCCAGCAGCCCGGGGACAGCTTCCACAGATACGCAGTATTTT.